The present TCR beta chain was sequenced within a study of regulatory T cells in long-lasting Graves disease. The TCR beta library used iRepertoire HTBI primers with Arm-PCR amplification of CDR3. TCRdb redid the calling of the multiplex PCR reads with MiXCR, one entry per CDR3 protein. The sample contains roughly 320,000 distinct CDR3 sequences, 16% of which appear only once. Specified time point: newly diagnosed GD, antithyroid drugs for less than 3 months. After RNA was extracted from PBMCs, the TCR library was made from it. Each of the patients was recruited from an endocrinology department situated in Xi'an, China. This clonotype appeared many times. These data were also reused for a study on T cells in Graves' hyperthyroidism and ophthalmopathy.

This TCR derives from a man between 35 and 55 years old with Graves disease. The sequenced sample was peripheral blood mononuclear cells (PBMCs), obtained at new diagnosis, from a patient treated with antithyroid drugs.

The DNA of the CDR3 is TGTGCCAGCAGCCAAAGAGGCTATGAGCAGTTCTTC. Encoded protein: CASSQRGYEQFF. The V call is TRBV6-1, the J call TRBJ2-1; D is unresolved. V lost 6 bases, J lost 8 bases, and 11 bases lay in between. The CDR3 totals 12 residues. Per germline, CDR1 MNHNS and CDR2 SASEGT.